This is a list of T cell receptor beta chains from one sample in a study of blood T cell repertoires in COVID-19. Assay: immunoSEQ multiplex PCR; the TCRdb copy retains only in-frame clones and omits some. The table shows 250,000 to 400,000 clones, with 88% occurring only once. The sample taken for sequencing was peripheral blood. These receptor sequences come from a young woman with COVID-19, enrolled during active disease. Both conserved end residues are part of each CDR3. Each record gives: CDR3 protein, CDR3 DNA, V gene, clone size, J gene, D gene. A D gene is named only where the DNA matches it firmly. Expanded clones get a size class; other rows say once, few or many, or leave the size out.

CDR3 protein: CASSGMGQGVSFGANVLTF
CDR3 DNA: TGTGCCAGCAGTGGAATGGGACAGGGAGTTTCGTTTGGGGCCAACGTCCTGACTTTC
V gene: TRBV6-1
clone size: NA
J gene: TRBJ2-6
D gene: TRBD1

CDR3 protein: CASSLAPGRDHEQYF
CDR3 DNA: TGTGCCAGCAGCTTGGCGCCAGGGAGGGACCACGAGCAGTACTTC
V gene: TRBV5-4
clone size: NA
J gene: TRBJ2-7
D gene: TRBD2

CDR3 protein: CASSMGGNTQYF
CDR3 DNA: TGTGCCAGCTCCATGGGGGGGAATACGCAGTATTTT
V gene: TRBV2
clone size: NA
J gene: TRBJ2-3
D gene: TRBD2

CDR3 protein: CASSVGQGVSYEQYF
CDR3 DNA: TGTGCCAGCAGCGTAGGGCAGGGGGTTTCCTACGAGCAGTACTTC
V gene: TRBV9
clone size: NA
J gene: TRBJ2-7
D gene: TRBD1

CDR3 protein: CASSERSGTAKNIQYF
CDR3 DNA: TGTGCCAGCAGTGAACGATCGGGTACGGCCAAAAACATTCAGTACTTC
V gene: TRBV6-1
clone size: NA
J gene: TRBJ2-4
D gene: NA

CDR3 protein: CASSRQDRGYGYTF
CDR3 DNA: TGTGCCAGCAGCCGACAGGACAGGGGTTATGGCTACACCTTC
V gene: TRBV3-1/TRBV3-2
clone size: NA
J gene: TRBJ1-2
D gene: TRBD1

CDR3 protein: CASSLTGLSNQPQHF
CDR3 DNA: TGCGCCAGCAGCCTGACAGGACTCAGCAATCAGCCCCAGCATTTT
V gene: TRBV4-1
clone size: NA
J gene: TRBJ1-5
D gene: NA

CDR3 protein: CASSRSGGYTDTQYF
CDR3 DNA: TGTGCCAGCAGCCGTAGCGGGGGCTACACAGATACGCAGTATTTT
V gene: TRBV11-1
clone size: NA
J gene: TRBJ2-3
D gene: TRBD2

CDR3 protein: CASSIQDKGQPQHF
CDR3 DNA: TGTGCCAGTAGTATTCAGGACAAAGGCCAGCCCCAGCATTTT
V gene: TRBV19
clone size: NA
J gene: TRBJ1-5
D gene: NA

CDR3 protein: CASSLIGTGRRRNQPQHF
CDR3 DNA: TGTGCCAGCAGCTTGATAGGAACAGGGAGAAGACGCAATCAGCCCCAGCATTTT
V gene: TRBV7-8
clone size: once
J gene: TRBJ1-5
D gene: NA

CDR3 protein: CASSAYNTEAFF
CDR3 DNA: TGTGCCAGCAGTGCTTATAACACTGAAGCTTTCTTT
V gene: TRBV2
clone size: NA
J gene: TRBJ1-1
D gene: NA

CDR3 protein: CASSEDGAYNEQFF
CDR3 DNA: TGCGCCAGCAGCGAGGATGGAGCGTACAATGAGCAGTTCTTC
V gene: TRBV5-1
clone size: NA
J gene: TRBJ2-1
D gene: NA

CDR3 protein: CATSDGSSYNEQFF
CDR3 DNA: TGTGCCACCAGCGACGGGAGCTCCTACAATGAGCAGTTCTTC
V gene: TRBV24-1
clone size: NA
J gene: TRBJ2-1
D gene: NA

CDR3 protein: CASSLSGTASNQPQHF
CDR3 DNA: TGTGCCAGCAGTTTATCGGGGACAGCTAGCAATCAGCCCCAGCATTTT
V gene: TRBV27
clone size: NA
J gene: TRBJ1-5
D gene: TRBD1

CDR3 protein: CASSPGSYQETQYF
CDR3 DNA: TGTGCCAGCAGCCCGGGATCATACCAAGAGACCCAGTACTTC
V gene: TRBV7-2
clone size: NA
J gene: TRBJ2-5
D gene: NA

CDR3 protein: CSVSLDREETQYF
CDR3 DNA: TGCAGCGTAAGCTTGGACAGGGAAGAGACCCAGTACTTC
V gene: TRBV29-1
clone size: NA
J gene: TRBJ2-5
D gene: TRBD1

CDR3 protein: CASSELGQGYGYTF
CDR3 DNA: TGTGCCAGCAGTGAACTGGGACAGGGGTATGGCTACACCTTC
V gene: TRBV2
clone size: NA
J gene: TRBJ1-2
D gene: TRBD1

CDR3 protein: CASSQGIGQGEPQHF
CDR3 DNA: TGTGCCAGCAGCCAGGGGATCGGACAGGGGGAGCCCCAGCATTTT
V gene: TRBV3-1/TRBV3-2
clone size: NA
J gene: TRBJ1-5
D gene: TRBD1

CDR3 protein: CASSLDPGGETQYF
CDR3 DNA: TGTGCCAGCAGCTTAGACCCGGGTGGGGAGACCCAGTACTTC
V gene: TRBV7-2
clone size: NA
J gene: TRBJ2-5
D gene: NA

CDR3 protein: CASSLGARGELFF
CDR3 DNA: TGTGCCAGCAGTTTGGGGGCACGGGGGGAGCTGTTTTTT
V gene: TRBV28
clone size: NA
J gene: TRBJ2-2
D gene: NA

CDR3 protein: CASSHPQDYGYTF
CDR3 DNA: TGTGCCAGCAGTCACCCACAGGATTATGGCTACACCTTC
V gene: TRBV12-3/TRBV12-4
clone size: NA
J gene: TRBJ1-2
D gene: NA

CDR3 protein: CASSSFLGNEQFF
CDR3 DNA: TGTGCCAGCAGCTCCTTCCTAGGCAATGAGCAGTTCTTC
V gene: TRBV5-4
clone size: NA
J gene: TRBJ2-1
D gene: NA

CDR3 protein: CASMPGVMGYTF
CDR3 DNA: TGTGCCAGCATGCCGGGGGTCATGGGCTACACCTTC
V gene: TRBV2
clone size: NA
J gene: TRBJ1-2
D gene: NA

CDR3 protein: CASSYRGKNEQFF
CDR3 DNA: TGTGCCAGCAGTTACAGGGGTAAAAATGAGCAGTTCTTC
V gene: TRBV6-5
clone size: once
J gene: TRBJ2-1
D gene: NA

CDR3 protein: CASMGSKGYTF
CDR3 DNA: TGTGCCAGCATGGGGAGTAAGGGCTACACCTTC
V gene: TRBV2
clone size: NA
J gene: TRBJ1-2
D gene: NA

CDR3 protein: CASSVTSGRNTGELFF
CDR3 DNA: TGTGCCAGCAGTGTTACTAGCGGGAGGAACACCGGGGAGCTGTTTTTT
V gene: TRBV6-1
clone size: NA
J gene: TRBJ2-2
D gene: TRBD2

CDR3 protein: CATSRERGQGNEKLFF
CDR3 DNA: TGTGCCACCAGCCGGGAACGGGGACAAGGAAATGAAAAACTGTTTTTT
V gene: TRBV15
clone size: few
J gene: TRBJ1-4
D gene: NA

CDR3 protein: CASRSSGGLYNEQFF
CDR3 DNA: TGTGCCAGCAGATCTAGCGGGGGCCTTTACAATGAGCAGTTCTTC
V gene: TRBV6-5
clone size: NA
J gene: TRBJ2-1
D gene: TRBD2

CDR3 protein: CATSDSGSLHGYTF
CDR3 DNA: TGTGCCACCAGTGATTCCGGGAGCCTACATGGCTACACCTTC
V gene: TRBV24-1
clone size: once
J gene: TRBJ1-2
D gene: NA

CDR3 protein: CASSQERTTGSPLHF
CDR3 DNA: TGCGCCAGCAGCCAAGAACGGACAACCGGGTCACCCCTCCACTTT
V gene: TRBV4-3
clone size: NA
J gene: TRBJ1-6
D gene: NA

CDR3 protein: CASSEAGSGYTF
CDR3 DNA: TGTGCCAGCAGTGAAGCGGGGAGTGGCTACACCTTC
V gene: TRBV2
clone size: NA
J gene: TRBJ1-2
D gene: NA

CDR3 protein: CASSYRQVNTEAFF
CDR3 DNA: TGTGCCAGCAGCTATAGACAAGTGAACACTGAAGCTTTCTTT
V gene: TRBV12-1
clone size: NA
J gene: TRBJ1-1
D gene: NA

CDR3 protein: CASSQRDSIWTQYF
CDR3 DNA: TGTGCCAGCAGCCAACGGGACAGCATATGGACCCAGTACTTC
V gene: TRBV13
clone size: NA
J gene: TRBJ2-5
D gene: TRBD1

CDR3 protein: CASSQEGGFYEQYF
CDR3 DNA: TGCGCCAGCAGCCAGGAAGGGGGCTTCTACGAGCAGTACTTC
V gene: TRBV4-1
clone size: NA
J gene: TRBJ2-7
D gene: TRBD1

CDR3 protein: CAISGTGGSGNTIYF
CDR3 DNA: TGTGCCATCAGTGGAACAGGGGGCTCTGGAAACACCATATATTTT
V gene: TRBV10-3
clone size: NA
J gene: TRBJ1-3
D gene: TRBD1

CDR3 protein: CASRTTGSQETQYF
CDR3 DNA: TGTGCCAGCAGGACTACCGGATCCCAAGAGACCCAGTACTTC
V gene: TRBV5-5
clone size: NA
J gene: TRBJ2-5
D gene: NA

CDR3 protein: CASSSMSYGYTF
CDR3 DNA: TGTGCCAGCAGTTCCATGAGCTATGGCTACACCTTC
V gene: TRBV6-5
clone size: NA
J gene: TRBJ1-2
D gene: NA

CDR3 protein: CASSQNTLGVPFEAFF
CDR3 DNA: TGCGCCAGCAGCCAAAATACCCTTGGAGTCCCGTTTGAAGCTTTCTTT
V gene: TRBV4-1
clone size: NA
J gene: TRBJ1-1
D gene: NA

CDR3 protein: CASSRAGQSEKLFF
CDR3 DNA: TGTGCCAGCAGTAGGGCGGGACAGTCAGAAAAACTGTTTTTT
V gene: TRBV6-5
clone size: NA
J gene: TRBJ1-4
D gene: TRBD1

CDR3 protein: CASTRGQGAWQPQHF
CDR3 DNA: TGTGCCAGTACTAGAGGACAGGGGGCTTGGCAGCCCCAGCATTTT
V gene: TRBV19
clone size: NA
J gene: TRBJ1-5
D gene: TRBD1

CDR3 protein: CASREQGDTQYF
CDR3 DNA: TGTGCCAGCAGGGAACAGGGGGATACGCAGTATTTT
V gene: TRBV2
clone size: NA
J gene: TRBJ2-3
D gene: TRBD1

CDR3 protein: CASTQRGGNTIYF
CDR3 DNA: TGTGCCAGCACCCAAAGAGGGGGAAACACCATATATTTT
V gene: TRBV6-5
clone size: NA
J gene: TRBJ1-3
D gene: NA

CDR3 protein: CASSSHIGTGGNTIYF
CDR3 DNA: TGTGCCAGCAGCTCCCATATCGGGACAGGAGGAAACACCATATATTTT
V gene: TRBV5-4
clone size: once
J gene: TRBJ1-3
D gene: TRBD1

CDR3 protein: CASSYEVAGGQDTQYF
CDR3 DNA: TGTGCCAGCAGTTACGAAGTAGCGGGGGGGCAGGATACGCAGTATTTT
V gene: TRBV6-5
clone size: once
J gene: TRBJ2-3
D gene: TRBD2

CDR3 protein: CASLGRSEAFF
CDR3 DNA: TGTGCTTCTTTGGGGCGATCTGAAGCTTTCTTT
V gene: TRBV6-4
clone size: NA
J gene: TRBJ1-1
D gene: NA

CDR3 protein: CASSLLAGAGGNTIYF
CDR3 DNA: TGTGCCAGCAGCTTGTTGGCGGGAGCAGGTGGAAACACCATATATTTT
V gene: TRBV5-6
clone size: NA
J gene: TRBJ1-3
D gene: NA

CDR3 protein: CASSTGGYQPQHF
CDR3 DNA: TGTGCCAGTAGTACGGGGGGGTATCAGCCCCAGCATTTT
V gene: TRBV19
clone size: NA
J gene: TRBJ1-5
D gene: NA

CDR3 protein: CASSLVSDRWYEQYF
CDR3 DNA: TGTGCCAGCAGCTTGGTTAGCGACCGGTGGTACGAGCAGTACTTC
V gene: TRBV11-3
clone size: NA
J gene: TRBJ2-7
D gene: NA